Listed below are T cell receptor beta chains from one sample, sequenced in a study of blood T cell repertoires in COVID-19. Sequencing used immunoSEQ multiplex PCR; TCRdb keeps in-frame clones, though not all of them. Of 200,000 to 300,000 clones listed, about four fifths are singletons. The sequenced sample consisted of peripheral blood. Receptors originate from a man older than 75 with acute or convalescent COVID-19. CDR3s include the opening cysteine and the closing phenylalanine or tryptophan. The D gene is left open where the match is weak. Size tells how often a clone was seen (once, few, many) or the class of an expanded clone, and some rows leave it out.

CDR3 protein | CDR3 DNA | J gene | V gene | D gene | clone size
CASSEPGVYGYTF | TGTGCCAGCAGTGAGCCGGGGGTCTATGGCTACACCTTC | TRBJ1-2 | TRBV12-3/TRBV12-4 | NA | NA
CASSYLGTGLSEQYF | TGTGCCAGCAGTTACCTAGGGACAGGGTTAAGCGAGCAGTACTTC | TRBJ2-7 | TRBV6-6 | TRBD1 | NA
CASSNRDMVSRELFF | TGTGCCAGCAGCAACCGGGACATGGTTTCCAGGGAGCTGTTTTTT | TRBJ2-2 | TRBV7-9 | NA | once
CASGLVTAYEQYF | TGTGCTAGTGGTTTGGTTACGGCCTACGAGCAGTACTTC | TRBJ2-7 | TRBV12-5 | NA | NA
CATSGSRYLRTGQGANNEQFF | TGTGCCACCAGTGGTTCCCGGTACCTACGTACGGGACAGGGGGCTAACAATGAGCAGTTCTTC | TRBJ2-1 | TRBV24-1 | TRBD1 | NA
CATQIDSYTDTQYF | TGTGCCACCCAAATTGACAGCTACACAGATACGCAGTATTTT | TRBJ2-3 | TRBV5-8 | NA | NA
CASRGQIYGYTF | TGTGCCAGCAGGGGACAGATCTATGGCTACACCTTC | TRBJ1-2 | TRBV6-5 | TRBD1 | NA
CASSLAGAFEQFF | TGCGCCAGCAGCTTGGCCGGTGCGTTTGAGCAGTTCTTC | TRBJ2-1 | TRBV5-1 | NA | NA
CASSLSAGGLPTSSGANVLTF | TGTGCCAGCAGTTTATCGGCAGGGGGGCTTCCAACTAGCTCTGGGGCCAACGTCCTGACTTTC | TRBJ2-6 | TRBV27 | NA | few
CASSSSGRRPSYEQYF | TGTGCCAGCAGTTCCTCGGGTCGGCGGCCCAGCTACGAGCAGTACTTC | TRBJ2-7 | TRBV6-5 | NA | once
CASSPRGVASYNEQFF | TGTGCCAGCAGCCCCCGGGGGGTCGCCTCCTACAATGAGCAGTTCTTC | TRBJ2-1 | TRBV11-1 | TRBD2 | NA
CASSSDRLPSNYGYTF | TGTGCCAGCAGCTCCGACAGGCTCCCCTCTAACTATGGCTACACCTTC | TRBJ1-2 | TRBV7-8 | NA | few
CASSLAQGYEQYF | TGTGCCAGCAGCTTGGCCCAGGGATACGAGCAGTACTTC | TRBJ2-7 | TRBV5-4 | NA | NA
CASSLQGAAYNSPLHF | TGTGCCAGCAGCTTACAGGGGGCCGCCTATAATTCACCCCTCCACTTT | TRBJ1-6 | TRBV7-2 | TRBD1 | NA
CASSPRTGRSSPQHF | TGTGCCAGCAGTCCCCGGACAGGGCGGAGTTCACCCCAGCATTTT | TRBJ1-5 | TRBV28 | TRBD1 | NA
CASSIGQGASEQYF | TGTGCCAGTAGTATCGGGCAGGGGGCCAGCGAGCAGTACTTC | TRBJ2-7 | TRBV19 | TRBD1 | NA